This T cell receptor beta chain was profiled in a study of blood T cell repertoires in COVID-19. TCRdb's table, derived via immunoSEQ multiplex PCR, lists solely in-frame clones and lacks some. The table lists 40,000 or so clones, roughly 92% of them singletons. V was clipped by 4 bases and J by 6 bases; unmatched bases: 6. There are 16 residues in the CDR3. From germline, CDR1 is SNHLY and CDR2 FYNNEI. Sample: peripheral blood. This clonotype was obtained from a man aged 50 or older with active COVID-19. The J gene is TRBJ2-7, the V gene TRBV2, with 16 bases lining up with TRBD2. The CDR3 loop reads CASSGGTSGGAREQYF. The CDR3 bases are TGTGCCAGCAGTGGAGGGACTAGCGGGGGGGCTCGCGAGCAGTACTTC.